The 2 T cell receptor beta chains presented below share a single source sample, sequenced in a study of vaccination and CD4 T cells after COVID-19 (dated by TCRdb to between 2021 and 2023). Library construction relied on PCR. Sequencing used an Illumina iSeq 100. At the Johns Hopkins FTIC core, DNA from the cultured CD4+ T cells underwent TCR sequencing with the Oncomine TCR Beta short-read assay. TCRdb redid the processing of the public reads, applying fastp at Q25 and MiXCR, and retained in-frame beta chains. Rows matching on CDR3 protein sequence are summarized as one entry with the most common DNA and genes. This sample lists about 10,000 distinct CDR3 sequences; about 65% were detected once. The biggest ten clones account for roughly 25% of the sample. The treatment or condition label corresponds to: approximately nine-day PBMC culture with coronavirus spike peptide pools or control peptides (ViraFEST assay).

Antigens of these TCRs are unknown. The specimen was CD4+ T cells from blood, cultured in vitro, collected before SARS-CoV-2 vaccination. The receptor set was obtained from a human donor who had recovered from COVID-19.

The rearrangement joins TRBV9 to TRBJ2-7; 7 nucleotides agree with TRBD2. J lost 3 bases, V lost 4 bases, and 10 bases had no gene match. The CDR3 has 15 amino acids. CDR1 is SGDLS and CDR2 is YYNGEE in the germline V gene. Here the CDR3 reads CASSPQSGGGYEQYF. CDR3 DNA: TGTGCCAGCAGCCCGCAATCGGGGGGAGGCTACGAGCAGTACTTC.

This clonotype has just one count. V and J are TRBV7-9 and TRBJ2-2; the match to TRBD2 covers 7 bases. The CDR3 loop spans 14 amino acids. Unmatched junction bases numbered 6, after V lost 5 bases and J lost 6 bases. Germline CDR1 and CDR2: SEHNR and FQNEAQ (reference sequence). The CDR3 DNA sequence: TGTGCCAGCAGCCAGAGGCGGGAGTCCGGGGAGCTGTTTTTT. It specifies CASSQRRESGELFF.